This T cell receptor beta chain was identified in a study of T-cell reconstitution after alpha-beta-depleted transplantation in children. This clonotype was detected many times. In germline, CDR1 is SGHRS, CDR2 YFSETQ. This CDR3 spans 15 amino acids. V was clipped by 0 bases and J by 4 bases, with 13 bases between them. Unique molecular identifiers were used in preparing the TCRbeta library. TCRdb independently ran MiXCR on the PCR reads; one entry per CDR3 protein. The sample has a few hundred thousand distinct CDR3 sequences; approximately 9.7% are singletons. The specimen was PBMCs from the stem cell graft donor, collected from the stem cell graft. The rearrangement links TRBV5-1 to TRBJ1-1; D is ambiguous. This clonotype was sampled from a human donor who donated a stem cell graft to a child with SCID. The CDR3 loop is CASSLGHGVSTEAFF. The CDR3 DNA reads as TGCGCCAGCAGCTTGGGCCACGGTGTTTCCACTGAAGCTTTCTTT.